The clone carrying this T cell receptor beta chain occurred a few times. Its antigen is undetermined. V gave up 1 base and J gave up 6 bases, with 16 bases separating them. The CDR3 has 15 residues. Germline CDR1 and CDR2: MGHRA and YSYEKL. Using its own MiXCR run on the reads, TCRdb lists one record per CDR3 protein. The data show about 450,000 distinct CDR3 sequences, with roughly 30% seen just once and roughly 13% held by the top ten. The entry originates in a study of T cell repertoires in cytomegalovirus infection. Study overall: Public TCR beta signatures indicated both CMV infection and matching HLA type.

Notes on the study in general: CMV-specific HLA-C-restricted TCR beta clonotypes dominated the ex vivo response. Summed public TCR beta family frequency identified CMV carriers bearing the relevant HLA.

The sequence was collected from a human donor in good health (CMV status not recorded). Some clones in this sample may be carry-over from other donors' samples. Material for sequencing was PBMCs. This chain links TRBV4-1 with TRBJ2-7; D not certain. The CDR3 nucleotides are TGCGCCAGCAGCCAAGTTGGTGGGGTTTCGTTCGAGCAGTACTTC. This encodes CASSQVGGVSFEQYF.